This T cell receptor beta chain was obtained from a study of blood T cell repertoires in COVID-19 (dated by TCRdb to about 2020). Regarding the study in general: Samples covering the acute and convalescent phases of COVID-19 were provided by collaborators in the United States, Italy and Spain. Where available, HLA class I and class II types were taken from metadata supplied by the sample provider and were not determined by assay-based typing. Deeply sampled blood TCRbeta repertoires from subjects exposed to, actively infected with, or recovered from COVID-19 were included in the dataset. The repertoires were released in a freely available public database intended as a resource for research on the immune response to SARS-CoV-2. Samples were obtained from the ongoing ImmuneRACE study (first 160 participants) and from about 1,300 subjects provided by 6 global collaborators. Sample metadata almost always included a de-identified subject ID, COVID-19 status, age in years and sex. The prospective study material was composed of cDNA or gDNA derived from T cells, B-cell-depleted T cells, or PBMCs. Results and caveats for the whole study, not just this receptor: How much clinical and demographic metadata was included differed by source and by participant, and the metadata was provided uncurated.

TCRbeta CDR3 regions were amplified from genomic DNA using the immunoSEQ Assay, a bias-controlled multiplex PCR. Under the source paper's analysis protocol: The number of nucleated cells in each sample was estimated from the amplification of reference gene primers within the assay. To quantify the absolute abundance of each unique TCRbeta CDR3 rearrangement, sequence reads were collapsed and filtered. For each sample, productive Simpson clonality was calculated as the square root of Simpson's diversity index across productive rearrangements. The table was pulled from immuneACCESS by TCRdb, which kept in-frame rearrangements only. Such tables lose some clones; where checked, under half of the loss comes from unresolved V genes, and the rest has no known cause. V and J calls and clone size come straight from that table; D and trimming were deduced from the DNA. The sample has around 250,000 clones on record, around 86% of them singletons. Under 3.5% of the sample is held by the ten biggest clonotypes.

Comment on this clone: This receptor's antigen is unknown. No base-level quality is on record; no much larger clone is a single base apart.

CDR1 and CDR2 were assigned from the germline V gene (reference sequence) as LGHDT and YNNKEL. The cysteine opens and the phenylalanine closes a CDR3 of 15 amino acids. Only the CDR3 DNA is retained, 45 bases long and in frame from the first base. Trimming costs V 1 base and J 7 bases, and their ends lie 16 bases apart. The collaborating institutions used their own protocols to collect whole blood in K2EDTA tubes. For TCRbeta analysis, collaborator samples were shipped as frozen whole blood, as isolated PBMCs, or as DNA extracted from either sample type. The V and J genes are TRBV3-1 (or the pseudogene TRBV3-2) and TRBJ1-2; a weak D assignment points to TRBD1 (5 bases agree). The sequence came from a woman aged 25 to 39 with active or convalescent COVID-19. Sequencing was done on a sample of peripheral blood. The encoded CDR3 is CASSQGPGEGVGYTF. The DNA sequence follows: TGTGCCAGCAGCCAAGGACCTGGGGAAGGGGTTGGCTACACCTTC.